The rows below give T cell receptor beta chains drawn from one sample of a study of immune heterogeneity within non-small cell lung tumors. In TCRdb, the multiplex PCR reads were re-called with MiXCR into one record per CDR3 protein. Of some 3,500 distinct CDR3 sequences detected, 40% to 60% appear once; the ten largest clones hold approximately 12%. Sequences were obtained from lung tumor tissue. These receptors all come from a man aged 55 to 70 with non-small cell lung cancer. CDR3s include the opening cysteine and the closing phenylalanine or tryptophan. A D gene is named only where the DNA matches it firmly. Clone size is shown for a subset of rows, as once, few, many or a class of expanded clone.

V,D,size,J,DNA,CDR3
TRBV9,NA,medium-sized,TRBJ1-1,TGTGCCAGCAGCGCAATAGGACAGTCCACTGAAGCTTTCTTT,CASSAIGQSTEAFF
TRBV6-4,NA,NA,TRBJ2-3,TGTGCTAGCGGAAACGACAGCGTCACAGATACGCAGTATTTT,CASGNDSVTDTQYF
TRBV6-1,TRBD2,few,TRBJ2-1,TGTGCCAGCAGTGACACTAGCGGGACGAGCGATGAGCAGTTCTTC,CASSDTSGTSDEQFF
TRBV5-1,TRBD1,NA,TRBJ1-2,TGCGCCAGCAGCCCGCGACAGGGTTGGGCCTATGGCTACACCTTC,CASSPRQGWAYGYTF
TRBV14,TRBD2,medium-sized,TRBJ2-2,TGTGCCAGCAGCTGGCTAGCGGGAAACACCGGGGAGCTGTTTTTT,CASSWLAGNTGELFF
TRBV20-1,TRBD1,NA,TRBJ1-1,TGCAGTGCTAGCCCCAGGGACAGGGCGATGAACACTGAAGCTTTCTTT,CSASPRDRAMNTEAFF
TRBV7-9,NA,NA,TRBJ2-5,TGTGCCAGCAGCCGGCCAGGGGTACAAGAGACCCAGTACTTC,CASSRPGVQETQYF
TRBV6-1,NA,medium-sized,TRBJ1-5,TGTGCCAGCAGTGGACAGTTCAATCAGCCCCAGCATTTT,CASSGQFNQPQHF
TRBV28,NA,NA,TRBJ1-2,TGTGCCAGCAGCAACAGCTATGGCTACACCTTC,CASSNSYGYTF
TRBV20-1,NA,large,TRBJ1-2,TGCAGTGCCCCTGTGCGTAAGGCTGGGTGGGCTAACTATGGCTACACCTTC,CSAPVRKAGWANYGYTF
TRBV2,NA,NA,TRBJ2-1,TGTGCCAGCAGTCATTATCACAATGAGAAGTTCTTC,CASSHYHNEKFF
TRBV28,TRBD1,NA,TRBJ1-2,TGTGCCTGTGGACAGGGATTGGGAGGTGGCTACACCTTC,CACGQGLGGGYTF
TRBV20-1,NA,NA,TRBJ2-7,TGCAGTGCCCCAACCCCGAGGTTGTCCTACGAGCAGCACTTC,CSAPTPRLSYEQHF
TRBV12-3/TRBV12-4,TRBD2,NA,TRBJ2-7,TGTGCCAGCAGCCCTAGCGGCTACGAGCAGTACTTC,CASSPSGYEQYF
TRBV28,TRBD2,NA,TRBJ2-1,TGTGCCAGCAGTTTATGGACAGGACTAGCAAATGAGCAGTTCTTC,CASSLWTGLANEQFF
TRBV10-3,NA,NA,TRBJ1-4,TGTGCCATCAGTGATGGACAGCTCAATGAAAAACTGTTTTTT,CAISDGQLNEKLFF
TRBV24-1,TRBD2,NA,TRBJ2-7,TGTGCCACCAGTGATTCCGGGACTAGCGGGTCCCTCTCCTACGAGCAGTACTTC,CATSDSGTSGSLSYEQYF
TRBV28,NA,medium-sized,TRBJ1-6,TGTGCCAGCAAAATCTCCGGGAATAATTCACCCCTCCACTTT,CASKISGNNSPLHF
TRBV20-1,NA,NA,TRBJ1-1,TGCAGTGCTAGAGAGGGGGGGGGAGGGTACACTGAAGCTTTCTTT,CSAREGGGGYTEAFF
TRBV11-2,NA,medium-sized,TRBJ2-5,TGTGCCAGCAGCTTAAACGGCTGGGGGCAAGAGACCCAGTACTTC,CASSLNGWGQETQYF
TRBV19,NA,large,TRBJ1-1,TGTGCCAGTAGTATGGGGCAATTGAACACTGAAGCTTTCTTT,CASSMGQLNTEAFF
TRBV11-2,NA,medium-sized,TRBJ2-5,TGTGCCAGCAGCTTATTAGGGACGGAGACCCAGTACTTC,CASSLLGTETQYF
TRBV9,NA,large,TRBJ2-1,TGTGCCAGCAGCGTAGTGGCGGGTAGCTCCTACAATGAGCAGTTCTTC,CASSVVAGSSYNEQFF
TRBV20-1,NA,NA,TRBJ2-7,TGCAGTGCGGTCCGGGACACGAGCTTCTACGAGCAGTACTTC,CSAVRDTSFYEQYF
TRBV7-2,TRBD2,few,TRBJ2-7,TGTGCCAGCAGCTATGGACTAGGGGCCTACGAGCAGTACTTC,CASSYGLGAYEQYF
TRBV12-3/TRBV12-4,NA,large,TRBJ2-7,TGTGCCAGCAGGCGATCGACCGGGACTCCCCCAACGGAGCAGTACTTC,CASRRSTGTPPTEQYF
TRBV6-1,NA,medium-sized,TRBJ1-6,TGTGCCAGCAGTTATCGGGAGGGGAGGTCACCCCTCCACTTT,CASSYREGRSPLHF
TRBV12-3/TRBV12-4,NA,medium-sized,TRBJ1-1,TGTGCCAGCACCCACCCGGGGCAATTGAACACTGAAGCTTTCTTT,CASTHPGQLNTEAFF
TRBV6-4,NA,NA,TRBJ2-1,TGTGCCAGCAGCGGTAGTAGCGACAATGAGCAGTTCTTC,CASSGSSDNEQFF
TRBV7-2,NA,medium-sized,TRBJ1-4,TGTGCCAGCAGCTTAGATCAGGGTAGTGAAAAACTGTTTTTT,CASSLDQGSEKLFF
TRBV20-1,NA,once,TRBJ1-5,TGCAGTGCTAGTGGGCAGGGAAACCAGCCCCAGCATTTT,CSASGQGNQPQHF
TRBV30,NA,once,TRBJ1-1,TGTGCCTGGAGCAGGGGCGCAGGGAAAGCTTTCTTT,CAWSRGAGKAFF
TRBV9,NA,NA,TRBJ2-5,TGTGCCAGCAGCGTAGGGGGGAATCAAGAGACCCAGTACTTC,CASSVGGNQETQYF
TRBV27,TRBD1,NA,TRBJ1-6,TGTGCCAGCACCTCACCCGGGACAGGGGGAAATTCACCCCTCCACTTT,CASTSPGTGGNSPLHF
TRBV7-9,NA,large,TRBJ1-4,TGTGCCAGCTGCCTCGGGGAAAAACTGTTTTTT,CASCLGEKLFF
TRBV30,NA,medium-sized,TRBJ1-5,TGTGCCTGGAGTGTAAACGGCCAAAATCAGCCCCAGCATTTT,CAWSVNGQNQPQHF
TRBV7-9,TRBD2,NA,TRBJ2-2,TGTGCCAGCAGCTCTCACATAGCGGGAGGCACCGGGGAGCTGTTTTTT,CASSSHIAGGTGELFF
TRBV6-2/TRBV6-3,NA,NA,TRBJ1-1,TGTGCCAGCAGATCAACAGGGATGAACACTGAAGCTTTCTTT,CASRSTGMNTEAFF